Listed below are T cell receptor beta chains from one sample, sequenced in a study of PD-1 blockade in classical Hodgkin lymphoma. TCRdb's table, derived via immunoSEQ multiplex PCR, lists solely in-frame clones and lacks some. The sample yields some 9,300 clones, about three quarters seen once. The sequencing here drew on CD4+ T cells from blood, taken before the fourth cycle of nivolumab. These receptors all come from a human donor with classical Hodgkin lymphoma. Each CDR3 is given with its conserved first and last residue. The D gene is left open where the match is weak. Size is stated for part of the rows, as once, few or many counts, or as a class when the clone is expanded.

V gene: TRBV2; clone size: .; D gene: .; J gene: TRBJ2-1; CDR3 length: 14; CDR3 DNA: TGTGCCAGCACGGGGAGTGGGCTCGCCAATGAGCAGTTCTTC; CDR3 protein: CASTGSGLANEQFF
V gene: TRBV9; clone size: .; D gene: .; J gene: TRBJ1-2; CDR3 length: 9; CDR3 DNA: TGTGCCAGCAGCCCTGGCTACACCTTC; CDR3 protein: CASSPGYTF
V gene: TRBV18; clone size: .; D gene: .; J gene: TRBJ2-3; CDR3 length: 15; CDR3 DNA: TGTGCCAGCTCACCACTCGGAACTAGCACAGATACGCCGTATTTT; CDR3 protein: CASSPLGTSTDTPYF
V gene: TRBV4-1; clone size: few; D gene: .; J gene: TRBJ2-2; CDR3 length: 16; CDR3 DNA: TGCGCCAGCAGCCAAGATCCGGGCGAGGGGACCGGGGAGCTGTTTTTT; CDR3 protein: CASSQDPGEGTGELFF
V gene: TRBV5-4; clone size: .; D gene: TRBD1; J gene: TRBJ1-3; CDR3 length: 15; CDR3 DNA: TGTGCCAGCAGCTTGGGACAGGGTGGAGGAAACACCATATATTTT; CDR3 protein: CASSLGQGGGNTIYF
V gene: TRBV5-1; clone size: .; D gene: TRBD2; J gene: TRBJ2-5; CDR3 length: 15; CDR3 DNA: TGCGCCAGCAGCTTTACAACAGCGGGGGAAGAGACCCAGTACTTC; CDR3 protein: CASSFTTAGEETQYF
V gene: TRBV19; clone size: few; D gene: .; J gene: TRBJ2-1; CDR3 length: 12; CDR3 DNA: TGTGCCAGTAGTATCCAGTACAATGAGCAGTTCTTC; CDR3 protein: CASSIQYNEQFF
V gene: TRBV5-1; clone size: .; D gene: .; J gene: TRBJ1-1; CDR3 length: 16; CDR3 DNA: TGCGCCAGCAGCCGAACCGGGCCCTTCATGAACACTGAAGCTTTCTTT; CDR3 protein: CASSRTGPFMNTEAFF
V gene: TRBV6-1; clone size: .; D gene: .; J gene: TRBJ2-3; CDR3 length: 13; CDR3 DNA: TGTGCCAGCAACCCAAAAGGCACAGATACGCAGTATTTT; CDR3 protein: CASNPKGTDTQYF
V gene: TRBV5-8; clone size: .; D gene: .; J gene: TRBJ1-4; CDR3 length: 16; CDR3 DNA: TGTGCCAGCAGCTTGGTGCCCCCTGCAACTAATGAAAAACTGTTTTTT; CDR3 protein: CASSLVPPATNEKLFF
V gene: TRBV6-1; clone size: .; D gene: .; J gene: TRBJ1-6; CDR3 length: 14; CDR3 DNA: TGTGCCAGCAGTAGGACGGGTGGGGGTTCACCCCTCCACTTT; CDR3 protein: CASSRTGGGSPLHF
V gene: TRBV30; clone size: .; D gene: .; J gene: TRBJ1-2; CDR3 length: 14; CDR3 DNA: TGTGCCTGCCTACTTGAGGGACGGAACTATGGCTACACCTTC; CDR3 protein: CACLLEGRNYGYTF
V gene: TRBV7-2; clone size: .; D gene: .; J gene: TRBJ2-5; CDR3 length: 15; CDR3 DNA: TGTGCCAGCAGCTTTGGAGGGGGGAGCTGGGAGACCCAGTACTTC; CDR3 protein: CASSFGGGSWETQYF
V gene: TRBV5-8; clone size: .; D gene: TRBD2; J gene: TRBJ2-3; CDR3 length: 17; CDR3 DNA: TGTGCCAGCAGCCCCCAACGTATCGGGGGGTCCCCAGATACGCAGTATTTT; CDR3 protein: CASSPQRIGGSPDTQYF
V gene: TRBV18; clone size: .; D gene: .; J gene: TRBJ2-1; CDR3 length: 15; CDR3 DNA: TGTGCCAGCTCACCAGGAGCGTCAAACTACAATGAGCAGTTCTTC; CDR3 protein: CASSPGASNYNEQFF
V gene: TRBV7-2; clone size: .; D gene: .; J gene: TRBJ1-1; CDR3 length: 15; CDR3 DNA: TGTGCCAGCAGCCAGCGGGGGGTTGGGAACACTGAAGCTTTCTTT; CDR3 protein: CASSQRGVGNTEAFF
V gene: TRBV4-1; clone size: once; D gene: .; J gene: TRBJ1-5; CDR3 length: 16; CDR3 DNA: TGCGCCAGCAGCCAAGATCCCGGGGGCTGGCGTCAGCCCCAGCATTTT; CDR3 protein: CASSQDPGGWRQPQHF
V gene: TRBV5-1; clone size: .; D gene: .; J gene: TRBJ1-6; CDR3 length: 14; CDR3 DNA: TGCGCCAGCAGCTTGGATGGGGAGACTTCACCCCTCCACTTT; CDR3 protein: CASSLDGETSPLHF
V gene: TRBV19; clone size: .; D gene: .; J gene: TRBJ1-6; CDR3 length: 15; CDR3 DNA: TGTGCCAGTAACGAAGCAAGGTACTATAATTCACCCCTCCACTTT; CDR3 protein: CASNEARYYNSPLHF
V gene: TRBV2; clone size: .; D gene: .; J gene: TRBJ2-2; CDR3 length: 12; CDR3 DNA: TGTGCCAGCAGAGGAGACACCGGGGAGCTGTTTTTT; CDR3 protein: CASRGDTGELFF
V gene: TRBV7-2; clone size: .; D gene: TRBD2; J gene: TRBJ2-3; CDR3 length: 15; CDR3 DNA: TGTGCCAGCAGCTTAGAAGCGGGGGGGCGTGGTACGCAGTATTTT; CDR3 protein: CASSLEAGGRGTQYF
V gene: TRBV5-6; clone size: .; D gene: .; J gene: TRBJ2-7; CDR3 length: 15; CDR3 DNA: TGTGCCAGCAGCTTCTGGGCGGCCCCCTTGGGCGAGCAGTACTTC; CDR3 protein: CASSFWAAPLGEQYF
V gene: TRBV29-1; clone size: .; D gene: TRBD2; J gene: TRBJ2-7; CDR3 length: 14; CDR3 DNA: TGCAGCGTCGGGGTAGCGGGGGGCGTCTCTGAGCAGTACTTC; CDR3 protein: CSVGVAGGVSEQYF
V gene: TRBV19; clone size: .; D gene: .; J gene: TRBJ2-6; CDR3 length: 14; CDR3 DNA: TGTGCCAGTAACTCCATCTCTGGGGCCAACGTCCTGACTTTC; CDR3 protein: CASNSISGANVLTF
V gene: TRBV7-9; clone size: .; D gene: .; J gene: TRBJ2-7; CDR3 length: 14; CDR3 DNA: TGTGCCAGCAGCTTAACAGGAGGAACCTACGAGCAGTACTTC; CDR3 protein: CASSLTGGTYEQYF
V gene: TRBV19; clone size: .; D gene: TRBD1; J gene: TRBJ1-5; CDR3 length: 16; CDR3 DNA: TGTGCCTGTAAGAGAACCGGGACAGGGGATATTCAGCCCCAGCATTTT; CDR3 protein: CACKRTGTGDIQPQHF
V gene: TRBV7-8; clone size: .; D gene: .; J gene: TRBJ2-1; CDR3 length: 17; CDR3 DNA: TGTGCCAGCAGCTTCTCACAGGGGAGGGGGTTTAGGAATGAGCAGTTCTTC; CDR3 protein: CASSFSQGRGFRNEQFF
V gene: TRBV15; clone size: .; D gene: .; J gene: TRBJ2-6; CDR3 length: 17; CDR3 DNA: TGTGCCACCAGCAGAGATGGGCCGGGATCTGGGGCCAACGTCCTGACTTTC; CDR3 protein: CATSRDGPGSGANVLTF
V gene: TRBV5-1; clone size: .; D gene: TRBD1; J gene: TRBJ2-3; CDR3 length: 16; CDR3 DNA: TGCGCCAGCAGCCCGGGGACAGCCTCCGGCCGAGATACGCAGTATTTT; CDR3 protein: CASSPGTASGRDTQYF
V gene: TRBV6-5; clone size: .; D gene: .; J gene: TRBJ1-1; CDR3 length: 15; CDR3 DNA: TGTGCCAGCAGTTATGGGTATCTTATGAACACTGAAGCTTTCTTT; CDR3 protein: CASSYGYLMNTEAFF
V gene: TRBV6-1; clone size: .; D gene: .; J gene: TRBJ1-3; CDR3 length: 14; CDR3 DNA: TGTGCCAGCAGTGAAATGGGGACTGGAAACACCATATATTTT; CDR3 protein: CASSEMGTGNTIYF
V gene: TRBV7-2; clone size: .; D gene: TRBD1; J gene: TRBJ2-3; CDR3 length: 15; CDR3 DNA: TGTGCCAGCAGCTCGTGGGGACAGGTTGCAGATACGCAGTATTTT; CDR3 protein: CASSSWGQVADTQYF
V gene: TRBV7-3; clone size: .; D gene: .; J gene: TRBJ2-2; CDR3 length: 15; CDR3 DNA: TGTGCCAGCAGCCCGACGACAGTAACCACCGGGGAGCTGTTTTTT; CDR3 protein: CASSPTTVTTGELFF
V gene: TRBV28; clone size: .; D gene: TRBD1; J gene: TRBJ1-5; CDR3 length: 14; CDR3 DNA: TGTGCCAGCAGACCCGGGACAGTAAATCAGCCCCAGCATTTT; CDR3 protein: CASRPGTVNQPQHF
V gene: TRBV10-3; clone size: few; D gene: .; J gene: TRBJ2-1; CDR3 length: 11; CDR3 DNA: TGTGCCATCAGTTCAAACAATGAGCAGTTCTTC; CDR3 protein: CAISSNNEQFF
V gene: TRBV7-9; clone size: .; D gene: .; J gene: TRBJ2-5; CDR3 length: 14; CDR3 DNA: TGTGCCAGCAGCTTAGCACAGCGGCAAGAGACCCAGTACTTC; CDR3 protein: CASSLAQRQETQYF
V gene: TRBV21-1; clone size: few; D gene: .; J gene: TRBJ2-3; CDR3 length: 18; CDR3 DNA: TGTGCCAGCAGCAAACCCCGGACGGAAACCCCTAGCACAGATACGCAGTATTTT; CDR3 protein: CASSKPRTETPSTDTQYF
V gene: TRBV2; clone size: few; D gene: .; J gene: TRBJ1-2; CDR3 length: 14; CDR3 DNA: TGTGCCAGCAGTTTAGGACCGTTGACTCCGGGCTACACCTTC; CDR3 protein: CASSLGPLTPGYTF
V gene: TRBV18; clone size: medium-sized; D gene: TRBD1; J gene: TRBJ2-2; CDR3 length: 16; CDR3 DNA: TGTGCCAGCTCACCAGCCGGACAGGGGAGCACCGGGGAGCTGTTTTTT; CDR3 protein: CASSPAGQGSTGELFF
V gene: TRBV19; clone size: once; D gene: TRBD1; J gene: TRBJ1-5; CDR3 length: 15; CDR3 DNA: TGTGCCAGTAGTATAGCTGCAGGGGGGAATCAGCCCCAGCATTTT; CDR3 protein: CASSIAAGGNQPQHF
V gene: TRBV7-8; clone size: .; D gene: TRBD2; J gene: TRBJ2-5; CDR3 length: 13; CDR3 DNA: TGTGCCAGCAGCCCTAGCGGGGTAGAGACCCAGTACTTC; CDR3 protein: CASSPSGVETQYF
V gene: TRBV28; clone size: .; D gene: .; J gene: TRBJ1-4; CDR3 length: 15; CDR3 DNA: TGTGCCAGCAGCCAAGAAGAGGCAACTAATGAAAAACTGTTTTTT; CDR3 protein: CASSQEEATNEKLFF
V gene: TRBV6-5; clone size: .; D gene: TRBD1; J gene: TRBJ1-4; CDR3 length: 15; CDR3 DNA: TGTGCCAGCAGTTACCAGGGGGACGCTAATGAAAAACTGTTTTTT; CDR3 protein: CASSYQGDANEKLFF
V gene: TRBV5-1; clone size: few; D gene: TRBD1; J gene: TRBJ1-6; CDR3 length: 17; CDR3 DNA: TGCGCCAGCAGCTTGGGGGGTACGGGACAGGGGCAGGCACCCCTCCACTTT; CDR3 protein: CASSLGGTGQGQAPLHF
V gene: TRBV10-2; clone size: .; D gene: .; J gene: TRBJ1-1; CDR3 length: 14; CDR3 DNA: TGCGCCAGCAGTGACCCGGGGATGAACACTGAAGCTTTCTTT; CDR3 protein: CASSDPGMNTEAFF
V gene: TRBV5-4; clone size: .; D gene: .; J gene: TRBJ1-1; CDR3 length: 15; CDR3 DNA: TGTGCCAGCAGCCCCTTAACCACTCAGGGCACTGAAGCTTTCTTT; CDR3 protein: CASSPLTTQGTEAFF
V gene: TRBV7-9; clone size: .; D gene: .; J gene: TRBJ2-2; CDR3 length: 14; CDR3 DNA: TGTGCCAGCAGCCTCATGGGGGCTGGCGGGGAGCTGTTTTTT; CDR3 protein: CASSLMGAGGELFF
V gene: TRBV9; clone size: .; D gene: TRBD1; J gene: TRBJ1-6; CDR3 length: 16; CDR3 DNA: TGTGCCAGCAGCCCCCGGGGGGGACAGGAGGCTTCACCCCTCCACTTT; CDR3 protein: CASSPRGGQEASPLHF
V gene: TRBV19; clone size: .; D gene: TRBD2; J gene: TRBJ2-3; CDR3 length: 15; CDR3 DNA: TGTGCCAGTAGCGGGACTAGCGGGGGTGTAGATACGCAGTATTTT; CDR3 protein: CASSGTSGGVDTQYF
V gene: TRBV6-4; clone size: .; D gene: TRBD2; J gene: TRBJ2-3; CDR3 length: 15; CDR3 DNA: TGTGCCAGCAGCAAACTAGCGGGGGGTACAGATACGCAGTATTTT; CDR3 protein: CASSKLAGGTDTQYF
V gene: TRBV9; clone size: .; D gene: TRBD1; J gene: TRBJ2-7; CDR3 length: 13; CDR3 DNA: TGTGCCAGCAGTGGACAGGGAGCCTACGAGCAGTACTTC; CDR3 protein: CASSGQGAYEQYF
V gene: TRBV5-5; clone size: .; D gene: .; J gene: TRBJ1-2; CDR3 length: 12; CDR3 DNA: TGTGCCAGCAGCTCGCATGGACCGGGCTACACCTTC; CDR3 protein: CASSSHGPGYTF
V gene: TRBV6-1; clone size: .; D gene: TRBD2; J gene: TRBJ2-7; CDR3 length: 15; CDR3 DNA: TGTGCCAGCAGTGAAGTAGCGGGGGGGTCCTACGAGCAGTACTTC; CDR3 protein: CASSEVAGGSYEQYF
V gene: TRBV6-1; clone size: .; D gene: .; J gene: TRBJ2-2; CDR3 length: 14; CDR3 DNA: TGTGCCAGCAGTGAAGCAAGGGAAACCGGGGAGCTGTTTTTT; CDR3 protein: CASSEARETGELFF
V gene: TRBV6-6; clone size: .; D gene: .; J gene: TRBJ1-5; CDR3 length: 14; CDR3 DNA: TGTGCCAGCAGTTACCAGGGTAGGGATCAGCCCCAGCATTTT; CDR3 protein: CASSYQGRDQPQHF
V gene: TRBV5-8; clone size: once; D gene: .; J gene: TRBJ1-5; CDR3 length: 15; CDR3 DNA: TGTGCCAGCAGCTTGGGGGTGTGGGATAATCAGCCCCAGCATTTT; CDR3 protein: CASSLGVWDNQPQHF
V gene: TRBV28; clone size: .; D gene: .; J gene: TRBJ1-2; CDR3 length: 13; CDR3 DNA: TGTGCCAGCAGTTCCCGGGCCCCCGGTAGCTACACCTTC; CDR3 protein: CASSSRAPGSYTF
V gene: TRBV5-1; clone size: few; D gene: .; J gene: TRBJ1-6; CDR3 length: 14; CDR3 DNA: TGCGCCAGCAGCCCCAATCGGCAGGATTCACCCCTCCACTTT; CDR3 protein: CASSPNRQDSPLHF